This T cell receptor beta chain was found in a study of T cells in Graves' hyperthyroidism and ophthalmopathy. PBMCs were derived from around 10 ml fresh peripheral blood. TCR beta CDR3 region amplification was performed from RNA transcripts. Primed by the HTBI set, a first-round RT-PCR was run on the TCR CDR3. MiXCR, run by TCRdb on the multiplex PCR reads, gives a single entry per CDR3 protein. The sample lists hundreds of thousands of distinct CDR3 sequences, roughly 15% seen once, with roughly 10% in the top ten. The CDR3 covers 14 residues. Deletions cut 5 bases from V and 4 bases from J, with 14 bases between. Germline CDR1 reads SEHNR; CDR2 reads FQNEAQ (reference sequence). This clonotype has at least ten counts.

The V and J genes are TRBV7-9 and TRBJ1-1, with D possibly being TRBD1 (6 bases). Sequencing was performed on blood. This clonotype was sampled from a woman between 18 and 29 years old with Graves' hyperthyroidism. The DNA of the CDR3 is TGTGCCAGCAGCCGACACAGGGTGTCCACTGAAGCTTTCTTT. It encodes CASSRHRVSTEAFF. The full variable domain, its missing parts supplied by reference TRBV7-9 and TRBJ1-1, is DTGVSQNPRHKITKRGQNVTFRCDPISEHNRLYWYRQTLGQGPEFLTYFQNEAQLEKSRLLSDRFSAERPKGSFSTLEIQRTEQGDSAMYLCASSRHRVSTEAFFGQGTRLTVV.